Below, 24 T cell receptor beta chains from the same sample are listed, as sequenced in a study of cytomegalovirus exposure and HLA in healthy donors. Only in-frame clones appear in the TCRdb table, and some are missing; sequencing was by immunoSEQ multiplex PCR. The sample contains 220,000 or so clones, approximately 87% of which appear only once. What was sequenced was PBMCs. The receptors shown here come from a woman in her late teens or twenties in good health and CMV-seronegative.

This chain joins TRBV30 and TRBJ2-2; D uncertain. This CDR3 contains 13 residues. The germline V gene has CDR1 GTSNPN and CDR2 SVGIG (reference sequence). The ends were cut back, 2 bases at V and 2 bases at J, with 6 bases in the middle. CDR3 residues: CAWSKTNTGELFF. CDR3 DNA sequence: TGTGCCTGGAGTAAGACTAACACCGGGGAGCTGTTTTTT.

The V and J genes are TRBV2 and TRBJ1-4; 10 bases are shared with TRBD1. The CDR3 totals 14 residues. CDR1 and CDR2 (germline): SNHLY, FYNNEI. The J segment lost 8 bases and the V segment lost 5 bases, leaving 5 bases of the junction unmatched. The CDR3 is CASSRDRGWEKLFF. CDR3 in DNA: TGTGCCAGCAGTAGGGACAGGGGTTGGGAAAAACTGTTTTTT.

In its sample, this clone was seen once. This sequence joins TRBV28 and TRBJ2-7; maybe TRBD2 (5 bases). The germline V gene has CDR1 MDHEN and CDR2 SYDVKM. V shed 3 bases and J shed 1 base, with 16 bases lying between them. CDR3 length equals 16 residues. The CDR3 sequence is CASSLASGPLSYEQYF. The CDR3 region has the DNA TGTGCCAGCAGTTTGGCAAGCGGCCCCTTATCCTACGAGCAGTACTTC.

The chain links TRBV2 to TRBJ2-5, with 14 bases fitting TRBD2. V lost 7 bases and J lost 4; bases outside the gene matches: 14. CDR1 is SNHLY and CDR2 is FYNNEI in the germline V gene. The length of the CDR3 is 18 residues. Here the CDR3 reads CASTFGLAGGLGGETQYF. CDR3 sequence (DNA): TGTGCCAGCACCTTCGGACTAGCGGGAGGACTCGGGGGAGAGACCCAGTACTTC.

This chain uses TRBV5-1 with TRBJ2-7; 9 nucleotides match TRBD1. CDR1 and CDR2 (germline): SGHRS, YFSETQ. The ends lost 6 bases at V and 0 bases at J; junction bases unmatched: 10. This CDR3 spans 16 amino acids. CDR3 residues: CASTQARTGASYEQYF. In DNA, the CDR3 is TGCGCCAGCACCCAGGCCCGGACAGGGGCCTCCTACGAGCAGTACTTC.

On this clone: Since no conserved phenylalanine or tryptophan closes the CDR3, a read error is the likely cause. The DNA is omitted, as the CDR3 cannot be located on it reliably, and the CDR3 follows TCRdb's listing. V is TRBV5-6 and J is TRBJ2-3; the table calls TRBD2, which could not be checked here. 15 amino acids form the CDR3, both terminal residues included. Germline V gene data show CDR1 as SGHDT and CDR2 as YYEEEE. This CDR3 reads CASSLRGTGLSALGV.

This clone has just one count. The CDR3 DNA is TGTGCCAGCAGCTTAGTCGGGACAGGGTACTACGAGCAGTACTTC. It yields the protein CASSLVGTGYYEQYF. This rearrangement joins TRBV7-9 to TRBJ2-7; 9 bases line up with TRBD1. The CDR3 contains 15 residues. Germline CDR1 SEHNR, CDR2 FQNEAQ (reference sequence). J was trimmed by 3 bases and V by 1 base; bases with no gene match: 4.

Here the CDR3 DNA reads TGTGCCAGCAGTGAGGGACAGGACACAGATACGCAGTATTTT. It translates to CASSEGQDTDTQYF. The chain recombines TRBV6-4 with TRBJ2-3; 8 bases map to TRBD1. Germline V gives CDR1 MRHNA, CDR2 SNTAGT. J was trimmed by 2 bases and V by 3 bases; bases with no gene match: 1. The length of the CDR3 is 14 residues.

This sequence joins TRBV29-1 and TRBJ1-2, with a tentative D call TRBD1 (6 bases). In germline, CDR1 is SQVTM, CDR2 ANQGSEA. This CDR3 is 13 amino acids long. The V gene lost 7 bases and the J gene lost 8 bases, with 20 bases spanning the gap. This CDR3 is CSAGTGFLEGYTF. The CDR3 bases are TGCAGCGCCGGAACAGGGTTTTTGGAGGGCTACACCTTC.

The chain recombines TRBV9 with TRBJ1-3, with TRBD1 matching 8 bases. The V segment lost 2 bases and the J segment 2 bases; nucleotides outside the gene matches: 0. The CDR3 sequence is 14 residues long. Germline V gives CDR1 SGDLS, CDR2 YYNGEE. The CDR3 DNA reads as TGTGCCAGCAGCGTGACAGGGGCTGGAAACACCATATATTTT. Translated: CASSVTGAGNTIYF. Full variable domain (missing parts from reference TRBV9 and TRBJ1-3): DSGVTQTPKHLITATGQRVTLRCSPRSGDLSVYWYQQSLDQGLQFLIQYYNGEERAKGNILERFSAQQFPDLHSELNLSSLELGDSALYFCASSVTGAGNTIYFGEGSWLTVV.

The rearrangement uses TRBV25-1 and TRBJ1-4, with a weak D call TRBD1 (6 bases). Germline V gene sequence: CDR1 MGHDK, CDR2 SYGVNS. The V gene lost 7 bases and the J gene lost 8 bases, with 11 bases spanning the gap. This CDR3 spans 12 amino acids. The CDR3 loop reads CASNQGGEKLFF. The DNA of the CDR3 is TGTGCCAGCAACCAAGGGGGGGAAAAACTGTTTTTT.

This chain links TRBV25-1 with TRBJ2-5; D is unclear. Per the germline V gene, CDR1 is MGHDK and CDR2 is SYGVNS. Trimming took off 5 bases at V and 3 bases at J, with 16 bases between the two ends. The CDR3 is 15 residues long. CDR3 sequence reads: CASSHIPGQEETQYF. The CDR3 coding sequence is TGTGCCAGCAGTCACATCCCCGGGCAGGAAGAGACCCAGTACTTC.

The chain links TRBV7-9 to TRBJ1-2; the match to TRBD1 covers 7 bases. Germline values: CDR1 SEHNR, CDR2 FQNEAQ (reference sequence). The V segment lost 5 bases and the J segment 2 bases; nucleotides outside the gene matches: 5. The CDR3 loop spans 14 amino acids. For the CDR3, the DNA is TGTGCCAGCAGCCGACAGGGTTTAAACTATGGCTACACCTTC. This sequence encodes CASSRQGLNYGYTF.

This clone was recorded a few times. The chain couples TRBV5-1 to TRBJ1-2, with D possibly TRBD1 on 5 matching bases. Germline CDR1 is SGHRS and CDR2 is YFSETQ. The CDR3 is 15 amino acids. The V gene lost 4 bases and the J gene lost 2 bases, with 15 bases spanning the gap. The CDR3 DNA follows: TGCGCCAGCAGCGTTAGGGGAGAGGGCAACTATGGCTACACCTTC. This codes for CASSVRGEGNYGYTF.

The chain joins TRBV25-1 to TRBJ1-4, with 8 bases fitting TRBD1. The CDR3 loop spans 16 amino acids. After removal of 4 bases from V and 0 bases from J, the junction contained 4 bases not matched to a gene. The germline gives CDR1 MGHDK, CDR2 SYGVNS. DNA for the CDR3: TGTGCCAGCAGTGTCGGACAGGGAACAACTAATGAAAAACTGTTTTTT. This codes for CASSVGQGTTNEKLFF. The full variable domain, with the rest looked up from reference TRBV25-1 and TRBJ1-4, is EADIYQTPRYLVIGTGKKITLECSQTMGHDKMYWYQQDPGMELHLIHYSYGVNSTEKGDLSSESTVSRIRTEHFPLTLESARPSHTSQYLCASSVGQGTTNEKLFFGSGTQLSVL.

The sample holds one count of this clone. DNA for the CDR3: TGTGCCTGGAACATACGGGGAAGAGGCAATCAGCCCCAGCATTTT. Amino acids: CAWNIRGRGNQPQHF. This chain links TRBV30 with TRBJ1-5, with D unclear. V dropped 4 bases and J dropped 2 bases, with 15 bases sitting between them. Germline CDR1 reads GTSNPN; CDR2 reads SVGIG (reference sequence). This CDR3 contains 15 residues.

The chain uses TRBV27 and TRBJ1-5; TRBD1 might be the D (6 bases). Trimming removed 3 bases from V and 1 base from J, with 10 bases in between. The germline V gene encodes CDR1 MNHEY and CDR2 SMNVEV (reference sequence). CDR3 length: 15 residues. DNA of the CDR3: TGTGCCAGCAGTTTTAGGGGGATGAGCAATCAGCCCCAGCATTTT. Residues: CASSFRGMSNQPQHF.

This clone was picked up one time. The chain combines TRBV4-1 with TRBJ1-1; 12 bases are a match to TRBD1. V dropped 4 bases and J dropped 1; count of bases not matched to a gene: 16. The germline V gene has CDR1 MGHRA and CDR2 YSYEKL. This CDR3 region has 20 residues. CDR3 DNA sequence: TGCGCCAGCAGCCGACAAGTACCGGGACAGGGGGCACCTAGGAACACTGAAGCTTTCTTT. Translated: CASSRQVPGQGAPRNTEAFF.

This CDR3 reads CASSRLGGFDEQFF. In nucleotides, the CDR3 is TGCGCCAGCAGTAGGCTAGGAGGTTTCGATGAGCAGTTCTTC. V usage is TRBV5-1 and J usage is TRBJ2-1; perhaps TRBD2 as D (5 bases). Trimming removed 5 bases from V and 8 bases from J, with 17 bases in between. The germline gives CDR1 SGHRS, CDR2 YFSETQ. The CDR3 totals 14 residues.

Turning to this clone: Other DNA sequences of this sample code for an identical CDR3. J is TRBJ2-7 and V is TRBV11-2; 7 nucleotides line up with TRBD2. The germline V gene has CDR1 SGHAT and CDR2 FQNNGV. CDR3 size: 15 residues. Losses at the gene ends were 5 bases for V and 1 base for J; bases not matched to a gene: 8. The CDR3 region is CASSHRDGRSYEQYF. The CDR3 bases are TGTGCCAGCAGCCACCGGGACGGGAGGTCCTACGAGCAGTACTTC.

This chain connects TRBV9 to TRBJ2-1; possibly TRBD1 or TRBD2 for D (5 bases each). The CDR3 consists of 12 residues. V was clipped by 7 bases and J by 5 bases, with 10 bases between them. From germline, CDR1 is SGDLS and CDR2 YYNGEE. CDR3 nucleotide sequence: TGTGCCAGCGGCCGGGGCCACAATGAGCAGTTCTTC. Translation gives CASGRGHNEQFF.

The V gene is TRBV14, the J gene TRBJ1-1, with D tentatively TRBD1 (6 bases). CDR3 size: 16 residues. The germline V gene encodes CDR1 SGHDN and CDR2 FVKESK. Trimming cost V 4 bases and J 8 bases, with 23 bases left between them. The CDR3 loop reads CASSLLIGQTVREAFF. DNA of the CDR3: TGTGCCAGCAGCCTTCTAATCGGACAGACCGTCAGGGAAGCTTTCTTT.

The chain employs TRBV6-1 and TRBJ2-7, with D uncertain. The CDR3 has 14 residues. CDR1 is MNHNS and CDR2 is SASEGT in the germline V gene. Trimming stripped 6 bases from V and 3 bases from J, with 15 bases between. The CDR3 DNA reads as TGTGCCAGCAGGGCCTGGGGTGGGGACTACGAGCAGTACTTC. Its translation: CASRAWGGDYEQYF.

This clone was counted at least ten times. This chain joins TRBV12-5 and TRBJ2-7; D remains unclear. The germline gives CDR1 LGHNT, CDR2 FRNRAP. The CDR3 contains 13 residues. V lost 0 bases and J 2 bases, leaving 5 bases between the germline ends. DNA of the CDR3: TGTGCTAGTGGTTTGGTAAGGACCTACGAGCAGTACTTC. Amino acid sequence: CASGLVRTYEQYF.